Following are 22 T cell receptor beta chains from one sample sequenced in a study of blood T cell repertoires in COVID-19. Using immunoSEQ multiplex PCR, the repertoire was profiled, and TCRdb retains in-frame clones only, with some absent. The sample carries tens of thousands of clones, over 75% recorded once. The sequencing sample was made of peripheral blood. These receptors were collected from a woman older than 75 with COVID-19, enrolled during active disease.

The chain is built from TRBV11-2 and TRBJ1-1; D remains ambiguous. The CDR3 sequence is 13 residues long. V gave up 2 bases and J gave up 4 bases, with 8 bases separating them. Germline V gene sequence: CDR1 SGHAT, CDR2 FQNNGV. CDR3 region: CASSLPQVTEAFF. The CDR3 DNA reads TGTGCCAGCAGCTTACCCCAGGTCACTGAAGCTTTCTTT.

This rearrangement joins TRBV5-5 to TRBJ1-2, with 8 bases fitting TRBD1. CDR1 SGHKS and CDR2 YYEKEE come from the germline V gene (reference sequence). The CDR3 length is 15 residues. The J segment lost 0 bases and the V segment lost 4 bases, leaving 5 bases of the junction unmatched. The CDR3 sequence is CASSRQGNSNYGYTF. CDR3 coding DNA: TGTGCCAGCAGCAGACAGGGGAATTCTAACTATGGCTACACCTTC.

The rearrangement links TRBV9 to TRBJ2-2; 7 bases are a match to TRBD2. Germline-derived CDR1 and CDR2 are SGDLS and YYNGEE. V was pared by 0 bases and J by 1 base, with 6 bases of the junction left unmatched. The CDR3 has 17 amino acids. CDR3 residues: CASSVAVERGNTGELFF. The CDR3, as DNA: TGTGCCAGCAGCGTAGCGGTCGAGCGGGGGAACACCGGGGAGCTGTTTTTT.

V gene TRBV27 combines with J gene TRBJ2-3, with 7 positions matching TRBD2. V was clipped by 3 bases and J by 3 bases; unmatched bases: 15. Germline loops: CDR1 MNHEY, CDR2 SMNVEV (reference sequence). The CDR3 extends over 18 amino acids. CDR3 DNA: TGTGCCAGCAGTTTTCCCCCTCGAGGGAGGGCCTGGACAGATACGCAGTATTTT. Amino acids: CASSFPPRGRAWTDTQYF.

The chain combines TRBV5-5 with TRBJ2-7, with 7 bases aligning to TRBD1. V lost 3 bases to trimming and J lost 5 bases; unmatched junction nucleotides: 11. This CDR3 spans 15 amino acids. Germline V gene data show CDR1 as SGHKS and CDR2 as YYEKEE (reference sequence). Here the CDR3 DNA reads TGTGCCAGCAGCTCCCCGGGACAGTCTAAGGACGAGCAGTACTTC. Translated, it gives CASSSPGQSKDEQYF.

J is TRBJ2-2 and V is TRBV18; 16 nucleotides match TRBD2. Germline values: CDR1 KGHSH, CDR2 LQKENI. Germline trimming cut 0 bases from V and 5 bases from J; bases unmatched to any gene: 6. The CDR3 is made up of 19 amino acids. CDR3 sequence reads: CASSPPGLAGGPRTGELFF. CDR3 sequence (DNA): TGTGCCAGCTCACCACCGGGACTAGCGGGAGGGCCCCGGACCGGGGAGCTGTTTTTT.

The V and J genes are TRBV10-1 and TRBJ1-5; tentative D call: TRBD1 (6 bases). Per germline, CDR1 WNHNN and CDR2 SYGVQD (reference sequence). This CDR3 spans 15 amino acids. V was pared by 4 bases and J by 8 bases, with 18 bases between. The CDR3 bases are TGCGCCAGCAGTGTATCCAGGGGAGTTACGAAGCCCCAGCATTTT. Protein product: CASSVSRGVTKPQHF.

The CDR3: CASSFGGNTGELFF. CDR3 DNA: TGTGCCAGCAGCTTTGGAGGGAACACCGGGGAGCTGTTTTTT. The chain recombines TRBV7-9 with TRBJ2-2; the D gene is possibly TRBD2 (5 bases). Germline V gene lookup returns CDR1 SEHNR and CDR2 FQNEAQ (reference sequence). There are 14 residues in the CDR3. Trimming took 3 bases from V and 1 from J, leaving 6 bases between them.

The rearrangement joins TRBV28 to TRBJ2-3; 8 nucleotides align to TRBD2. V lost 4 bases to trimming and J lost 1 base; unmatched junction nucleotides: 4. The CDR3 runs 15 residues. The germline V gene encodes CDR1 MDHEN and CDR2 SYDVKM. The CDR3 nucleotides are TGTGCCAGCAGTTCCCTAGCGGGCGGCACAGATACGCAGTATTTT. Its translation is CASSSLAGGTDTQYF.

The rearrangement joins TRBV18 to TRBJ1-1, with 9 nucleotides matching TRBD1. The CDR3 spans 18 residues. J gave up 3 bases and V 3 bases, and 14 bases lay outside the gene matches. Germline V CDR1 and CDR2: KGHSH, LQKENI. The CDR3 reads CASSPLATGGLVYTEAFF. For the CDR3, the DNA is TGTGCCAGCTCACCTCTCGCGACAGGGGGTTTGGTGTACACTGAAGCTTTCTTT.

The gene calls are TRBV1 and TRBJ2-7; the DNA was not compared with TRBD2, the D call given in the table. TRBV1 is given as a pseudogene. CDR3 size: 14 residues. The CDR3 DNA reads TGCACCAGCACCGGGAAGAGGGTCGGGTACGAGCAGTACTTC. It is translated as CTSTGKRVGYEQYF.

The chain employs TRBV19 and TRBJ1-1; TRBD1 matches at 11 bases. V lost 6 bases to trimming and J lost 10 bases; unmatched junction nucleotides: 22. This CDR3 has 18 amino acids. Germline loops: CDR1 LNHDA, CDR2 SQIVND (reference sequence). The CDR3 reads CASRVLSPDRGRGSGAFF. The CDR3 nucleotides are TGTGCCAGTAGGGTCCTTAGCCCGGACAGGGGGCGTGGCAGCGGAGCTTTCTTT.

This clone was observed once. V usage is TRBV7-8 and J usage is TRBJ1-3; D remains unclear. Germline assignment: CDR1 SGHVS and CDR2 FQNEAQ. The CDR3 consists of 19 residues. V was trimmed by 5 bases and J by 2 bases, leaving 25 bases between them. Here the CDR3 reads CASSRWESPLVEAGNTIYF. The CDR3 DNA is TGTGCCAGCAGCCGCTGGGAGTCGCCTCTAGTGGAGGCTGGAAACACCATATATTTT.

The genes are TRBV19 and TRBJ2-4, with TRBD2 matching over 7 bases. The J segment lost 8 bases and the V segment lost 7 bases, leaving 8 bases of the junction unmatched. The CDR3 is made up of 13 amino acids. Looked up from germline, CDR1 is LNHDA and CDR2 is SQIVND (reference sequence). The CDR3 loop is CASTHSGVDIQYF. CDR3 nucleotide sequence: TGTGCCAGTACCCACAGCGGGGTTGACATTCAGTACTTC.

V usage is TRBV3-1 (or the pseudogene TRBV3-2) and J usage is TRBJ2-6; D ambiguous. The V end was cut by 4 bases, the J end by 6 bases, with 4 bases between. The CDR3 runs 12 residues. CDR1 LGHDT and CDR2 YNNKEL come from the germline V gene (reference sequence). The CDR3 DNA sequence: TGTGCCAGCAGCCCTTCGGCCAACGTCCTGACTTTC. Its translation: CASSPSANVLTF.

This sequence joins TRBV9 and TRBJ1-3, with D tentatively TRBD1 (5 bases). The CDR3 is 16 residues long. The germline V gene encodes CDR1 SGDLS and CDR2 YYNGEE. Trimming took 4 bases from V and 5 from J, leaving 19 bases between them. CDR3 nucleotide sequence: TGTGCCAGCAGCCCTGGAGGGACTCGCGCGAGAAACACCATATATTTT. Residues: CASSPGGTRARNTIYF.

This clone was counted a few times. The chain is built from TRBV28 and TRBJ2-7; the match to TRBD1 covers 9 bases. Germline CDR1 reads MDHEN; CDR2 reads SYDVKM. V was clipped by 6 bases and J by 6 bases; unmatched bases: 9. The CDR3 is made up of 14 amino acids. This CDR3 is CASSPVDRGLEQYF. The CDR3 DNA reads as TGTGCCAGCAGCCCTGTGGACAGGGGACTCGAGCAGTACTTC. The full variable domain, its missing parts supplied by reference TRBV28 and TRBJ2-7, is DVKVTQSSRYLVKRTGEKVFLECVQDMDHENMFWYRQDPGLGLRLIYFSYDVKMKEKGDIPEGYSVSREKKERFSLILESASTNQTSMYLCASSPVDRGLEQYFGPGTRLTVT.

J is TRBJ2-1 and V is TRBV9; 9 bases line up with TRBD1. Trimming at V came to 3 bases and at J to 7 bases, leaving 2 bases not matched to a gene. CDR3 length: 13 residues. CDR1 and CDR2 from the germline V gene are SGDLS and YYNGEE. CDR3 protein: CASSGGQGNEQFF. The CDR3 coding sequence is TGTGCCAGCAGCGGTGGACAGGGGAATGAGCAGTTCTTC.

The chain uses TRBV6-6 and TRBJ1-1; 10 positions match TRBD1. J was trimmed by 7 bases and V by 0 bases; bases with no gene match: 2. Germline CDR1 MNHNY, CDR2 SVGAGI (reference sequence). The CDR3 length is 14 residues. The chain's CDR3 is CASSYSTGGNEAFF. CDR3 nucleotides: TGTGCCAGCAGTTACTCGACAGGGGGCAATGAAGCTTTCTTT.

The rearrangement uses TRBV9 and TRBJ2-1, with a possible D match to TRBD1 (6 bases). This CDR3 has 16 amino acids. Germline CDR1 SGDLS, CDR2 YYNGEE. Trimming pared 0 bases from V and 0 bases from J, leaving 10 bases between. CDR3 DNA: TGTGCCAGCAGCGTAGAAGGGGGTGGCTCCTACAATGAGCAGTTCTTC. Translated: CASSVEGGGSYNEQFF.

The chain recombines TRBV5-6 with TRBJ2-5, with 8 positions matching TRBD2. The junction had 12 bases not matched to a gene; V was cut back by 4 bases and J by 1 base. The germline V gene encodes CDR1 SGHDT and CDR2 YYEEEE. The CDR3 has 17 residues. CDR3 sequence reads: CASSPSGRRHLQETQYF. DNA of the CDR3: TGTGCCAGCAGCCCTAGCGGGCGACGCCACCTCCAAGAGACCCAGTACTTC.

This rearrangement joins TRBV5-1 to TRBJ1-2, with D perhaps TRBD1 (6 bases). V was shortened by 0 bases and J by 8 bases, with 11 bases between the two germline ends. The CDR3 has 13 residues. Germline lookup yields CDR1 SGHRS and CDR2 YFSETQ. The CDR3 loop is CASSLEAGVGYTF. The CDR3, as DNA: TGCGCCAGCAGCTTGGAGGCAGGGGTGGGCTACACCTTC.